These T cell receptor beta chains were read from a single sample in a study of T cell changes during pregnancy in multiple sclerosis. Data came from immunoSEQ multiplex PCR; TCRdb stores just in-frame clones and leaves some out. The sample shows about 42,000 clones, around 84% of them seen only once. Sample: CD4+ T cells from peripheral blood mononuclear cells, taken before pregnancy. These receptors were obtained from a female donor with multiple sclerosis, enrolled in a pregnancy study. CDR3s include the opening cysteine and the closing phenylalanine or tryptophan.

TRBV7-9	CASSLDSFSGNTIYF
TRBV6-5	CASSSVAGVNQPQHF
TRBV11-2	CASSSLAGGNEQYF
TRBV4-2	CASSQGSGGRRGETQYF
TRBV7-2	CASSLAGQGAHTIYF
TRBV7-9	CASSLQGAGNQPQHF
TRBV2	CASSGVRGGAETQYF
TRBV2	CASSRESSYNSPLHF
TRBV18	CASSPSLQREKEAFF
TRBV19	CASSIPSNQPQHF
TRBV5-5	CASSLTWDRGAEAFF
TRBV30	CATTQPGNEQFF
TRBV16	CASSPTGGDQPQHF
TRBV4-1	CASSSGLAGADTQYF
TRBV4-3	CASSQRVGSGNTIYF
TRBV12-5	CASGLGDTDNQPQHF
TRBV19	CASSGGTWNTGELFF
TRBV30	CAWSVLREKLFF
TRBV5-1	CASSSTTSSNNEQFF
TRBV29-1	CSVEWAANQPQHF
TRBV5-6	CASSTPGQGARGGELFF
TRBV5-6	CASSFGGLRVGEAFF